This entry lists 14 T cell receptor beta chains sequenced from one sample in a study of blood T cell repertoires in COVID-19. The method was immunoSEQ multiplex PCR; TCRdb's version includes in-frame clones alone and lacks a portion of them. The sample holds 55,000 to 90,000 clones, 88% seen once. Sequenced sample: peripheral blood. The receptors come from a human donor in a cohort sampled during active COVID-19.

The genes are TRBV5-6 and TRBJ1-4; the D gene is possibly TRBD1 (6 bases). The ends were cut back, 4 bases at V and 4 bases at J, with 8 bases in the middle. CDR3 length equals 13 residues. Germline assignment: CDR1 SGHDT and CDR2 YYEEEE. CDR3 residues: CASSDRNNEKLFF. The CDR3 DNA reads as TGTGCCAGCAGCGACAGGAATAATGAAAAACTGTTTTTT.

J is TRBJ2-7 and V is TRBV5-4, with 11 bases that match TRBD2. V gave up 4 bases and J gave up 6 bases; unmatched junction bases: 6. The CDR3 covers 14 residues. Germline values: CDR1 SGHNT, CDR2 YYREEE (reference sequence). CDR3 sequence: CASSILAGGREQYF. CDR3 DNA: TGTGCCAGCAGCATTCTAGCGGGAGGACGCGAGCAGTACTTC.

In DNA form, the CDR3 reads TGCGCCAGCAGTAAGACGGGAGGAAACACCGGGGAGCTGTTTTTT. It encodes CASSKTGGNTGELFF. The V call is TRBV5-1, the J call TRBJ2-2, with TRBD2 matching over 7 bases. V shed 5 bases and J 2 bases; nucleotides not matched to a gene: 6. Germline values: CDR1 SGHRS, CDR2 YFSETQ. The length of the CDR3 is 15 residues.

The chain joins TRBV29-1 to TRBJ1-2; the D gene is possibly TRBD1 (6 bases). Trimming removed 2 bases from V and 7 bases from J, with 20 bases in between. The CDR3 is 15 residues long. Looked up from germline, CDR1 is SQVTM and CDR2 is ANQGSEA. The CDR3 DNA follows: TGCAGCGTTGAACCGACAGGTTATGGTATCAGTGGCTACACCTTC. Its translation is CSVEPTGYGISGYTF.

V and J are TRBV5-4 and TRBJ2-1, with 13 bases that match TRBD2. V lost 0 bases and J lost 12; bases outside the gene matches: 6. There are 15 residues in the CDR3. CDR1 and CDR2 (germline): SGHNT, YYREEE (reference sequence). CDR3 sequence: CASSLGLAGGAGQFF. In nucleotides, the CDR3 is TGTGCCAGCAGCTTGGGACTAGCGGGAGGCGCGGGGCAGTTCTTC.

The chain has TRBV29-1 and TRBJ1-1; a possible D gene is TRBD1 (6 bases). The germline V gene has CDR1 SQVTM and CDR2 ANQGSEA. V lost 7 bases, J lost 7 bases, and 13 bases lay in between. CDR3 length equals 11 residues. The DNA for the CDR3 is TGCAGCGCCTGGACAGCGGTTGAAGCTTTCTTT. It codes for CSAWTAVEAFF. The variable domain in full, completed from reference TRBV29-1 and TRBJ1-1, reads SAVISQKPSRDICQRGTSLTIQCQVDSQVTMMFWYRQQPGQSLTLIATANQGSEATYESGFVIDKFPISRPNLTFSTLTVSNMSPEDSSIYLCSAWTAVEAFFGQGTRLTVV.

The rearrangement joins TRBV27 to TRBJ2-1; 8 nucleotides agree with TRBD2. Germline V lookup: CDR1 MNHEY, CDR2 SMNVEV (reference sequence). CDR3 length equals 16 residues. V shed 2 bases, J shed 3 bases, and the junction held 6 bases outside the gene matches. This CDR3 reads CASSLGASGFYNEQFF. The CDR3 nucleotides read TGTGCCAGCAGTTTAGGGGCTAGCGGGTTCTACAATGAGCAGTTCTTC.

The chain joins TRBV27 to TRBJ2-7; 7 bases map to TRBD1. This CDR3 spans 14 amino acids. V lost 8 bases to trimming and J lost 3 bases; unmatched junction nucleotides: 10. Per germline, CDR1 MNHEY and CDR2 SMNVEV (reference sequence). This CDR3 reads CASRRHRGDYEQYV. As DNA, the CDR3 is TGTGCCAGCCGACGTCACAGGGGAGACTACGAGCAGTACGTC.

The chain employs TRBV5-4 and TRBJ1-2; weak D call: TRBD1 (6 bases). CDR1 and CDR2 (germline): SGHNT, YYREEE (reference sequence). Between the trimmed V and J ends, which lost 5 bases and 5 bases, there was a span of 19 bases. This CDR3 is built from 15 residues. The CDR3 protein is CASSFHRAGEYGYTF. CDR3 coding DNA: TGTGCCAGCAGTTTCCACAGGGCCGGAGAGTATGGCTACACCTTC.

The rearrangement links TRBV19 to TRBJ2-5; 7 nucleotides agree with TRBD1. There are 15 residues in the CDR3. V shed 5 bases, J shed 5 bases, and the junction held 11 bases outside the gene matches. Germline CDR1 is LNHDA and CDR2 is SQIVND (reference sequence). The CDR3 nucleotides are TGTGCCAGTAGTGCGCACAGGGGTTCAATGGAGACCCAGTACTTC. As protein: CASSAHRGSMETQYF.

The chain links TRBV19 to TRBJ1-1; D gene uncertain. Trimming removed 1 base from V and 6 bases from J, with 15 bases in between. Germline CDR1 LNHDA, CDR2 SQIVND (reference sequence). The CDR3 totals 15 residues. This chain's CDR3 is CASSIGGGSGSEAFF. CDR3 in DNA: TGTGCCAGTAGTATAGGCGGAGGTTCGGGCTCTGAAGCTTTCTTT.

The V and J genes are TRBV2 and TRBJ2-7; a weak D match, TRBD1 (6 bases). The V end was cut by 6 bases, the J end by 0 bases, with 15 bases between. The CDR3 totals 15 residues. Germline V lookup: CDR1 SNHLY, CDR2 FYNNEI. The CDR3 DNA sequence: TGTGCCAGCAGGGCGCAATTGGACAGCTCCTACGAGCAGTACGTC. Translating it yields CASRAQLDSSYEQYV.

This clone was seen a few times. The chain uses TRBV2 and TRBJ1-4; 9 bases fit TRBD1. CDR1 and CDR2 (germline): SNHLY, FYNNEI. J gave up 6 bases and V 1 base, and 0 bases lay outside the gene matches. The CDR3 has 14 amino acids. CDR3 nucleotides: TGTGCCAGCAGTGAAGGGACAGGGGATGAAAAACTGTTTTTT. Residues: CASSEGTGDEKLFF.

The CDR3: CASSLLATYNEQFF. In DNA, the CDR3 is TGTGCCAGCAGCTTGCTTGCTACCTACAATGAGCAGTTCTTC. The chain is built from TRBV11-2 and TRBJ2-1; no firm D call. Germline CDR1 and CDR2: SGHAT and FQNNGV. V lost 3 bases and J 2 bases, leaving 8 bases between the germline ends. This CDR3 is built from 14 residues. The variable domain in full, completed from reference TRBV11-2 and TRBJ2-1, reads EAGVAQSPRYKIIEKRQSVAFWCNPISGHATLYWYQQILGQGPKLLIQFQNNGVVDDSQLPKDRFSAERLKGVDSTLKIQPAKLEDSAVYLCASSLLATYNEQFFGPGTRLTVL.